Below, 14 T cell receptor beta chains from the same sample are listed, as sequenced in a study of long-term antiretroviral therapy in people with HIV. Sequencing used immunoSEQ v3.0 at survey level. Clones were sequenced by immunoSEQ multiplex PCR, and TCRdb holds only the in-frame ones, with some missing. The sample includes more than 35,000 clones, around 80% of them seen just once. The sequencing used unsorted PBMCs, collected 1.5 years after starting antiretroviral therapy. These receptors all come from a man aged 18 to 30 with HIV.

J is TRBJ2-2 and V is TRBV4-3, with 13 positions matching TRBD2. V was pared by 0 bases and J by 8 bases, with 6 bases of the junction left unmatched. CDR1 is LGHNA, CDR2 YSLEER, per germline. This CDR3 region has 17 residues. The CDR3 bases are TGCGCCAGCAGCCAAGATATGGGACTAGCGGGACTGGGGGAGCTGTTTTTT. This codes for CASSQDMGLAGLGELFF.

J is TRBJ2-1 and V is TRBV5-6; TRBD2 is a possible D gene (6 bases). V gave up 1 base and J gave up 6 bases, with 17 bases separating them. Germline CDR1 SGHDT, CDR2 YYEEEE. CDR3 length: 16 amino acids. The DNA for the CDR3 is TGTGCCAGCAGCTTGAGACTAGGTGAAATCCTCAATGAGCAGTTCTTC. Protein: CASSLRLGEILNEQFF.

V gene TRBV7-9 combines with J gene TRBJ1-5; D may be TRBD1 (6 bases). CDR3 length: 14 residues. Deletions cut 5 bases from V and 7 bases from J, with 15 bases between. Per the germline V gene, CDR1 is SEHNR and CDR2 is FQNEAQ (reference sequence). The DNA for the CDR3 is TGTGCCAGCAGCCCAGGGGAGATTGAGCAGCCCCAGCATTTT. It encodes CASSPGEIEQPQHF.

The chain links TRBV18 to TRBJ1-2, with 7 bases lining up with TRBD1. V shed 4 bases, J shed 3 bases, and the junction held 8 bases outside the gene matches. CDR3 size: 15 residues. CDR1 is KGHSH, CDR2 LQKENI, per germline. The DNA for the CDR3 is TGTGCCAGCTCACGACAAGACAGGGTTGACTATGGCTACACCTTC. This gives the protein CASSRQDRVDYGYTF. Full variable domain (missing parts from reference TRBV18 and TRBJ1-2): NAGVMQNPRHLVRRRGQEARLRCSPMKGHSHVYWYRQLPEEGLKFMVYLQKENIIDESGMPKERFSAEFPKEGPSILRIQQVVRGDSAAYFCASSRQDRVDYGYTFGSGTRLTVV.

The rearrangement uses TRBV4-3 and TRBJ1-5, with D hard to call. CDR3 length equals 14 residues. Germline lookup yields CDR1 LGHNA and CDR2 YSLEER. Trimming removed 1 base from V and 7 bases from J, with 11 bases in between. The chain's CDR3 is CASSQASSGQPQHF. In DNA, the CDR3 is TGCGCCAGCAGCCAAGCTTCGAGTGGCCAGCCCCAGCATTTT.

This chain uses TRBV29-1 with TRBJ1-2, with D perhaps TRBD1 (5 bases). Germline loops: CDR1 SQVTM, CDR2 ANQGSEA. V dropped 6 bases and J dropped 5 bases, with 16 bases sitting between them. This CDR3 is 13 amino acids long. This chain's CDR3 is CSVGTSRSYGYTF. In DNA, the CDR3 is TGCAGCGTCGGGACCTCCAGATCATATGGCTACACCTTC. Variable domain in full (rest from reference TRBV29-1 and TRBJ1-2): SAVISQKPSRDICQRGTSLTIQCQVDSQVTMMFWYRQQPGQSLTLIATANQGSEATYESGFVIDKFPISRPNLTFSTLTVSNMSPEDSSIYLCSVGTSRSYGYTFGSGTRLTVV.

This chain links TRBV27 with TRBJ1-2; 7 bases agree with TRBD1. Germline V CDR1 and CDR2: MNHEY, SMNVEV (reference sequence). This CDR3 is 15 amino acids long. V trimming: 4 bases; J trimming: 7 bases; junction bases outside the gene matches: 12. This CDR3 reads CASSYHRGSNLGYTF. The CDR3 DNA sequence: TGTGCCAGCAGTTATCACAGGGGTTCTAATCTTGGCTACACCTTC.

The V call is TRBV29-1, the J call TRBJ2-1, with 9 bases identical to TRBD1. Germline V CDR1 and CDR2: SQVTM, ANQGSEA. The V segment lost 6 bases and the J segment 7 bases; nucleotides outside the gene matches: 10. CDR3 length: 14 amino acids. The CDR3 DNA is TGCAGCGTCACCGGGACAGGGAAGTCAAATGAGCAGTTCTTC. As protein: CSVTGTGKSNEQFF.

The rearrangement uses TRBV2 and TRBJ2-7; D unclear. In germline, CDR1 is SNHLY, CDR2 FYNNEI. The CDR3 totals 15 residues. Deletions cut 7 bases from V and 0 bases from J, with 16 bases between. DNA for the CDR3: TGTGCCAGCACCCCGGTGAGGATTGGCTCCTACGAGCAGTACTTC. Its protein is CASTPVRIGSYEQYF. Full variable domain (remainder filled in from reference TRBV2 and TRBJ2-7): EPEVTQTPSHQVTQMGQEVILRCVPISNHLYFYWYRQILGQKVEFLVSFYNNEISEKSEIFDDQFSVERPDGSNFTLKIRSTKLEDSAMYFCASTPVRIGSYEQYFGPGTRLTVT.

The chain joins TRBV14 to TRBJ1-1, with 7 bases identical to TRBD1. After removal of 8 bases from V and 0 bases from J, the junction contained 6 bases not matched to a gene. Germline CDR1 reads SGHDN; CDR2 reads FVKESK. The CDR3 has 14 residues. In DNA, the CDR3 is TGTGCCAGCGAGGGACAGAAAATGAACACTGAAGCTTTCTTT. It translates to CASEGQKMNTEAFF.

The chain couples TRBV5-4 to TRBJ2-7, with 8 positions matching TRBD2. CDR1 and CDR2 from the germline V gene are SGHNT and YYREEE (reference sequence). Trimming took 4 bases from V and 0 from J; bases not matched to a gene: 12. This CDR3 has 17 amino acids. In DNA, the CDR3 is TGTGCCAGCAGCGGTGGGCTAGCGGGTATTACCTCCTACGAGCAGTACTTC. Translated: CASSGGLAGITSYEQYF. Using reference TRBV5-4 and TRBJ2-7 for the parts outside the CDR3, the full variable domain is ETGVTQSPTHLIKTRGQQVTLRCSSQSGHNTVSWYQQALGQGPQFIFQYYREEENGRGNFPPRFSGLQFPNYSSELNVNALELDDSALYLCASSGGLAGITSYEQYFGPGTRLTVT.

The chain joins TRBV7-2 to TRBJ1-5; D unresolved. The CDR3 consists of 13 residues. Between the trimmed V and J ends, which lost 2 bases and 5 bases, there was a span of 7 bases. Looked up from germline, CDR1 is SGHTA and CDR2 is FQGNSA. The CDR3: CASSLTRDQPQHF. In DNA form, the CDR3 reads TGTGCCAGCAGCTTAACCCGAGATCAGCCCCAGCATTTT.

The chain carries TRBV4-3 and TRBJ2-5, with TRBD2 identical over 10 bases. J was trimmed by 2 bases and V by 1 base; bases with no gene match: 10. This CDR3 is 18 amino acids long. CDR1 is LGHNA, CDR2 YSLEER, per germline. The CDR3 DNA reads TGCGCCAGCAGCCAAGCGGCTAGCGGGAGTAGTGGGCAAGAGACCCAGTACTTC. The encoded protein is CASSQAASGSSGQETQYF.

The CDR3 bases are TGTGCCAGCAGCGGACCAGCCGACGGTAACTATGGCTACACCTTC. Amino acid sequence: CASSGPADGNYGYTF. V and J are TRBV28 and TRBJ1-2; D unclear. Trimming cost V 6 bases and J 1 base, with 15 bases left between them. CDR1 and CDR2 (germline): MDHEN, SYDVKM. CDR3 size: 15 residues.